Listed below are T cell receptor beta chains from one sample, sequenced in a study of spatial heterogeneity in lung cancer. MiXCR, run by TCRdb on the 5' RACE reads, gives a single entry per CDR3 protein. The table lists about 11,000 distinct CDR3 sequences, around 3.5% of them singletons. The material was PBMCs, obtained at surgery. The origin of the receptors is a female donor with early-stage non-small cell lung cancer. The CDR3 runs from the conserved cysteine through the conserved F or W. The D gene is left open where the match is weak. Where a row states a size, it is once, few, many or the class of an expanded clone; other rows omit it.

D	J	size	V	DNA	CDR3
TRBD2	TRBJ2-7	few	TRBV20-1	TGCAGTGCTAGAGGACTAGCGGGGGCCCCTAGCTCCTACGAGCAGTACTTC	CSARGLAGAPSSYEQYF
-	TRBJ2-3	many	TRBV15	TGTGCCACCAGCAGAGGGGGGACAGATACGCAGTATTTT	CATSRGGTDTQYF
TRBD1	TRBJ1-2	-	TRBV7-9	TGTGCCAGCAGCTCGCCCGACAGGGTCGGAGGTAGGGGCTACACCTTC	CASSSPDRVGGRGYTF
-	TRBJ2-1	many	TRBV6-1	TGTGCCAGCACCCCGATGAGCGGAACCAATGAGCAGTTCTTC	CASTPMSGTNEQFF
TRBD2	TRBJ2-1	many	TRBV5-5	TGTGCCAGCAGCTTGAGGGGGACTAGCTCGGGTGAGCAGTTCTTC	CASSLRGTSSGEQFF
-	TRBJ2-7	many	TRBV6-8	TGTGCCAGCAGCCTAGCTTCACGGAGCTCCTACGAGCAGTACTTC	CASSLASRSSYEQYF
TRBD1	TRBJ1-3	few	TRBV28	TGTGCCAGCAGTCCACAGGGGATCTCTGGAAACACCATATATTTT	CASSPQGISGNTIYF
-	TRBJ2-7	many	TRBV9	TGTGCCAACCCAACCCGGGGGGCGTACGAGCAGTACTTC	CANPTRGAYEQYF
-	TRBJ1-1	many	TRBV27	TGTGCCAGCAGTCCAGTGGGGGGCACTGAAGCTTTCTTT	CASSPVGGTEAFF
TRBD1	TRBJ1-4	few	TRBV2	TGTGCCAGCATTGAGGACAGGACAACTAATGAAAAACTGTTTTTT	CASIEDRTTNEKLFF
-	TRBJ1-1	medium-sized	TRBV6-2/TRBV6-3	TGTGCCAGCAGCCACCGCGGTGGCACTGAAGCTTTCTTT	CASSHRGGTEAFF
-	TRBJ2-1	many	TRBV7-2	TGTGCCAGCAGCTTGTGGGGCGATGAGCAGTTCTTC	CASSLWGDEQFF
TRBD1	TRBJ1-3	many	TRBV7-9	TGTGCCAGCAGCTCTGGACAGGGAGGCTCTGGAAACACCATATATTTT	CASSSGQGGSGNTIYF
-	TRBJ2-5	many	TRBV18	TGTGCCAGCTCACCCGGGCCACAAGAGACCCAGTACTTC	CASSPGPQETQYF
TRBD2	TRBJ2-2	-	TRBV7-2	TGTGCCAGCAGCCCGAATTTAGCGGGAGGGATGTACACCGGGGAGCTGTTTTTT	CASSPNLAGGMYTGELFF
TRBD2	TRBJ2-1	many	TRBV3-1	TGTGCCAGCAGCCAAACGAGCGGGAGTGGACTTGAGCAGTTCTTC	CASSQTSGSGLEQFF
-	TRBJ2-7	many	TRBV29-1	TGCAGCGTTGCGTCCCCAATCTCTTCCTACGAGCAGTACTTC	CSVASPISSYEQYF
-	TRBJ1-2	few	TRBV19	TGTGCCAGTACCGCTGGGGGACGAGCCCCTTATACCTATGGCTACACCTTC	CASTAGGRAPYTYGYTF
TRBD1	TRBJ2-6	-	TRBV14	TGTGCCAGCAGCCAACACAGGGACAGGCGTGATTTCTCTGGGGCCAACGTCCTGACTTTC	CASSQHRDRRDFSGANVLTF
TRBD2	TRBJ2-7	many	TRBV3-1	TGTGCCAGCAGCCTTGCGGGACTAGCGGGAGTCTACGAGCAGTACTTC	CASSLAGLAGVYEQYF
-	TRBJ2-6	few	TRBV27	TGTGCCAGCAGTTCGCTTTCTGGGGCCAACGTCCTGACTTTC	CASSSLSGANVLTF
TRBD1	TRBJ2-1	many	TRBV9	TGTGCCAGCAGCCCACGGACAGGGGGCACCGATGAGCAGTTCTTC	CASSPRTGGTDEQFF
-	TRBJ2-2	many	TRBV3-1	TGTGCCAGCAGCCAAATCCGGATTAGGCAGGGGAACACCGGGGAGCTGTTTTTT	CASSQIRIRQGNTGELFF